Shown below are 7 T cell receptor beta chains from a single sample sequenced in a study of T cells after yellow fever vaccination. A single record per CDR3 protein comes from TCRdb applying MiXCR to the 5' RACE reads. This table has fewer than 350,000 distinct CDR3 sequences, more than 8.5% appearing once. The starting material was PBMCs, obtained on the day of the first yellow fever vaccination. These receptors all come from a man younger than 30 who received the YFV17D yellow fever vaccine.

The gene calls are TRBV29-1 and TRBJ2-3; D may match TRBD1 or TRBD2 (5 bases each). The CDR3 has 16 residues. From germline, CDR1 is SQVTM and CDR2 ANQGSEA. The ends were cut back, 5 bases at V and 1 base at J, with 19 bases in the middle. In DNA, the CDR3 is TGCAGCGTTTCATTCGGGGCTGCCCTGGGCACAGATACGCAGTATTTT. Its protein product is CSVSFGAALGTDTQYF.

The V call is TRBV20-1, the J call TRBJ2-1; 9 nucleotides align to TRBD1. The CDR3 is 15 amino acids. In germline, CDR1 is DFQATT, CDR2 SNEGSKA (reference sequence). V gave up 5 bases and J gave up 5 bases; unmatched junction bases: 10. As DNA, the CDR3 is TGCAGTGCTCCGCCCGACAGGGGGTTCGACAATGAGCAGTTCTTC. This sequence encodes CSAPPDRGFDNEQFF.

V is TRBV4-1 and J is TRBJ2-7; perhaps TRBD1 as D (5 bases). The germline V gene encodes CDR1 MGHRA and CDR2 YSYEKL. V lost 0 bases to trimming and J lost 5 bases, with 14 bases between them. CDR3 length: 15 residues. The CDR3: CASSQDGSGRNEQYF. CDR3 DNA: TGCGCCAGCAGCCAAGATGGATCAGGGCGAAACGAGCAGTACTTC.

V is TRBV5-6 and J is TRBJ2-3; 9 nucleotides agree with TRBD1. V shed 6 bases, J shed 2 bases, and the junction held 7 bases outside the gene matches. The CDR3 totals 15 residues. Looked up from germline, CDR1 is SGHDT and CDR2 is YYEEEE. The DNA of the CDR3 is TGTGCCAGCACCAACCGGGACAGGGTCACAGATACGCAGTATTTT. Residues: CASTNRDRVTDTQYF.

This clonotype was observed a handful of times. The genes are TRBV5-4 and TRBJ1-2; 10 bases line up with TRBD1. V dropped 3 bases and J dropped 7; count of bases not matched to a gene: 3. Germline V lookup: CDR1 SGHNT, CDR2 YYREEE (reference sequence). The CDR3 sequence is 13 residues long. The CDR3 reads CASSSDRGSGYTF. The CDR3 bases are TGTGCCAGCAGCTCGGACAGGGGGTCTGGCTACACCTTC. Looking up the rest from reference TRBV5-4 and TRBJ1-2 gives the full variable domain: ETGVTQSPTHLIKTRGQQVTLRCSSQSGHNTVSWYQQALGQGPQFIFQYYREEENGRGNFPPRFSGLQFPNYSSELNVNALELDDSALYLCASSSDRGSGYTFGSGTRLTVV.

This sequence joins TRBV7-2 and TRBJ2-3; perhaps D is TRBD1 or TRBD2 (5 bases each). Trimming removed 1 base from V and 9 bases from J, with 17 bases in between. CDR1 is SGHTA, CDR2 FQGNSA, per germline. The CDR3 loop spans 15 amino acids. The CDR3 DNA sequence: TGTGCCAGCAGCTTAGTAGGGACCCCGATGGGGACGCAGTATTTT. The encoded protein is CASSLVGTPMGTQYF.

This clonotype was recorded a few times. This chain links TRBV27 with TRBJ2-7; D is possibly TRBD1 (6 bases). Germline V lookup: CDR1 MNHEY, CDR2 SMNVEV (reference sequence). V was cut by 3 bases and J by 3 bases, with 9 bases left in between. The CDR3 is 13 residues long. The CDR3 DNA reads TGTGCCAGCAGTTTTGGCAGGGGCTACGAGCAGTACGTC. This gives the protein CASSFGRGYEQYV.